This T cell receptor (beta chain) was recorded in a study of T cell repertoires in cytomegalovirus infection. Turning to the study itself: Indicated by public TCR beta signatures were CMV infection and matching HLA type. General study results and limits: The response measured ex vivo was dominated by TCR beta clonotypes (HLA-C-restricted and CMV-specific).

This clonotype was seen repeatedly, ten times or more. Its antigen is not identified. The CDR3 sequence is 17 residues long. Trimming cost V 2 bases and J 4 bases, with 20 bases left between them. The V gene's germline CDR1 is MGHRA and CDR2 YSYEKL. Via MiXCR, TCRdb re-called the reads, giving one row per CDR3 protein. There are a few hundred thousand distinct CDR3 sequences in the sample; about 26% occur only once, and less than 15% lies in the top ten. The receptor's source is a human donor in good health (CMV status not recorded). Some clones in this sample may be carry-over from other donors' samples. The material sequenced was PBMCs. This rearrangement joins TRBV4-1 to TRBJ1-2; D perhaps matches TRBD1 (5 bases). As DNA, the CDR3 is TGCGCCAGCAGCCAACTGGACATGGGATTCAGCCGCTATGGCTACACCTTC. Protein: CASSQLDMGFSRYGYTF.